This T cell receptor (beta chain) was obtained from a study of cytomegalovirus exposure and HLA in healthy donors. The PCR ran on 60 Vbeta and 13 Jbeta primers. Clones were sequenced by immunoSEQ multiplex PCR, and TCRdb holds only the in-frame ones, with some missing. The table records about 120,000 clones, about 80% of them present only once. Notes on this clone: Its antigen is still unknown. At one of its ends the junction is not consistent with the germline gene, which may arise from a read error.

Whole-study findings and limits: Certain sequence variants were highly shared and formed a cluster, and this cluster was likely a sequencing artifact. In vitro experiments confirmed that three CMV-associated chains were specific for CMV antigens. CMV serostatus stood as the only immune exposure information on hand.

The length of the CDR3 is 13 residues. CDR1 and CDR2 (germline): GTSNPN, SVGIG (reference sequence). J is TRBJ1-1 and V is TRBV30, with D uncertain. Material: PBMCs. This sequence was found in a woman aged 18-29 years in good health and CMV-seronegative. The CDR3 protein is CARSRSRHHCAFF. The CDR3 bases are TGTGCCCGGAGTCGCTCCCGTCACCACTGTGCTTTCTTT.